Below, 27 T cell receptor beta chains from the same sample are listed, as sequenced in a study of T cells after posttransplantation cyclophosphamide. Profiled with immunoSEQ multiplex PCR; TCRdb holds only in-frame clones, not every one. The table includes about 24,000 clones, approximately 88% detected once. Control samples came 1 year after myeloablative marrow transplants with methotrexate plus calcineurin inhibitor. The sequences come from PBMCs, collected after an allogeneic stem cell transplant with a calcineurin inhibitor and methotrexate. The receptors were gathered from a female patient aged 50 to 60 who received an allogeneic stem cell transplant from an unrelated donor, was CMV-positive, and had chronic GVHD only. Some T cells may be the graft donor's.

This chain connects TRBV5-5 to TRBJ1-5, with 7 bases that match TRBD1. Germline V gene sequence: CDR1 SGHKS, CDR2 YYEKEE (reference sequence). The CDR3 runs 15 residues. The V segment lost 4 bases and the J segment 0 bases; nucleotides outside the gene matches: 4. CDR3 coding DNA: TGTGCCAGCAGCGTGACAGGGAATAGCAATCAGCCCCAGCATTTT. It is translated as CASSVTGNSNQPQHF. Combining the CDR3 with reference TRBV5-5 and TRBJ1-5 gives the whole variable domain DAGVTQSPTHLIKTRGQQVTLRCSPISGHKSVSWYQQVLGQGPQFIFQYYEKEERGRGNFPDRFSARQFPNYSSELNVNALLLGDSALYLCASSVTGNSNQPQHFGDGTRLSIL.

The V call is TRBV5-1, the J call TRBJ2-3, with TRBD2 matching 11 bases. There are 17 residues in the CDR3. Per the germline V gene, CDR1 is SGHRS and CDR2 is YFSETQ. The J segment lost 0 bases and the V segment lost 5 bases, leaving 8 bases of the junction unmatched. CDR3 nucleotides: TGCGCCAGCAGTCCGGGACTAGCGGACTCTAGCACAGATACGCAGTATTTT. It encodes CASSPGLADSSTDTQYF.

The chain links TRBV7-9 to TRBJ2-1; perhaps TRBD1 as D (5 bases). The CDR3 runs to 12 residues. Germline lookup yields CDR1 SEHNR and CDR2 FQNEAQ (reference sequence). V shed 6 bases and J shed 6 bases, with 9 bases lying between them. The CDR3 coding sequence is TGTGCCAGCAGAGTTCAGGGCAATGAGCAGTTCTTC. This codes for CASRVQGNEQFF.

The rearrangement uses TRBV7-2 and TRBJ2-7; a weak D match, TRBD2 (5 bases). CDR1 is SGHTA and CDR2 is FQGNSA in the germline V gene. Deletions cut 5 bases from V and 6 bases from J, with 17 bases between. This CDR3 spans 14 amino acids. In DNA form, the CDR3 reads TGTGCCAGCAGCATCTTTACTAGTAAGGGCGAGCAGTACTTC. Amino acids: CASSIFTSKGEQYF.

The CDR3 spells CAISLQGGGTEAFF. In DNA form, the CDR3 reads TGTGCCATCAGCTTACAGGGGGGTGGCACTGAAGCTTTCTTT. The chain carries TRBV10-3 and TRBJ1-1; TRBD1 matches 8 bases. The germline gives CDR1 ENHRY, CDR2 SYGVKD. The length of the CDR3 is 14 residues. V shed 6 bases and J 4 bases; nucleotides not matched to a gene: 7.

The chain joins TRBV11-1 to TRBJ2-7, with 7 bases matching TRBD1. Losses at the gene ends were 5 bases for V and 7 bases for J; bases not matched to a gene: 8. Germline V gives CDR1 SGHAT, CDR2 FQDESV (reference sequence). There are 13 residues in the CDR3. The DNA for the CDR3 is TGTGCCAGCAGCCCCGACAGGGAGAGGGAGCAGTACTTC. It is translated as CASSPDREREQYF.

This clone was observed a single time. CDR3 nucleotide sequence: TGTGCCAGCACGCGGGATGCGAACACCGGGGAGCTGTTTTTT. Residues: CASTRDANTGELFF. The rearrangement joins TRBV6-6 to TRBJ2-2; perhaps TRBD2 as D (6 bases). The V and J ends lost 7 bases and 0 bases respectively, with 9 bases between them. This CDR3 contains 14 residues. Germline V gives CDR1 MNHNY, CDR2 SVGAGI (reference sequence).

The rearrangement joins TRBV5-1 to TRBJ2-5, with 8 bases fitting TRBD2. The CDR3 has 16 residues. The ends lost 3 bases at V and 1 base at J; junction bases unmatched: 8. CDR1 and CDR2 (germline): SGHRS, YFSETQ. The chain's CDR3 is CASSSGLETIQETQYF. The CDR3 DNA follows: TGCGCCAGCAGCTCGGGACTAGAGACTATCCAAGAGACCCAGTACTTC. The full variable domain, completed using reference TRBV5-1 and TRBJ2-5, is KAGVTQTPRYLIKTRGQQVTLSCSPISGHRSVSWYQQTPGQGLQFLFEYFSETQRNKGNFPGRFSGRQFSNSRSEMNVSTLELGDSALYLCASSSGLETIQETQYFGPGTRLLVL.

The CDR3 sequence is CASSQPSSGELFF. The CDR3 coding sequence is TGCGCCAGCAGCCAACCATCATCCGGGGAGCTGTTTTTT. The V gene is TRBV4-1, the J gene TRBJ2-2; no clear D gene. The CDR3 has 13 amino acids. Per the germline V gene, CDR1 is MGHRA and CDR2 is YSYEKL. Trimming removed 2 bases at V and 6 bases at J, with 7 bases between.

This chain uses TRBV5-1 with TRBJ2-1; a possible D gene is TRBD2 (5 bases). This CDR3 comprises 15 residues. The germline V gene encodes CDR1 SGHRS and CDR2 YFSETQ. V was clipped by 6 bases and J by 2 bases, with 15 bases between them. The CDR3 DNA reads as TGCGCCAGCACGGGCATCGGGATGCCCTACAATGAGCAGTTCTTC. Protein sequence: CASTGIGMPYNEQFF.

The V and J genes are TRBV10-1 and TRBJ2-3; maybe TRBD2 (6 bases). V lost 5 bases, J lost 2 bases, and 11 bases lay in between. CDR1 and CDR2 (germline): WNHNN, SYGVQD (reference sequence). This CDR3 has 14 residues. In DNA, the CDR3 is TGCGCCAGCAGTAGCGGAGGGCCCACAGATACGCAGTATTTT. Translation gives CASSSGGPTDTQYF.

The chain has TRBV18 and TRBJ1-1; 7 bases are a match to TRBD1. This CDR3 has 13 amino acids. Germline V gene data show CDR1 as KGHSH and CDR2 as LQKENI. J was trimmed by 4 bases and V by 5 bases; bases with no gene match: 4. This chain's CDR3 is CASSSSGGTEAFF. Here the CDR3 DNA reads TGTGCCAGCTCATCCTCAGGGGGCACTGAAGCTTTCTTT.

The rearrangement uses TRBV28 and TRBJ1-1; 7 nucleotides match TRBD1. The trim removed 4 bases at V and 7 bases at J, leaving 6 bases unmatched. Germline CDR1 MDHEN, CDR2 SYDVKM. The CDR3 contains 13 residues. The CDR3 DNA reads as TGTGCCAGCAGTTCGGGACAGACCCTTGAAGCTTTCTTT. Its protein product is CASSSGQTLEAFF.

This sequence joins TRBV28 and TRBJ1-5; 9 bases line up with TRBD1. Germline V CDR1 and CDR2: MDHEN, SYDVKM. This CDR3 contains 14 residues. V trimming: 4 bases; J trimming: 5 bases; junction bases outside the gene matches: 3. This CDR3 reads CASSSWTGDQPQHF. For the CDR3, the DNA is TGTGCCAGCAGTTCATGGACAGGGGATCAGCCCCAGCATTTT.

A word on this clone: Mismatch with germline at one junction end may stem from a read error. This chain links TRBV30 with TRBJ2-7; 7 bases fit TRBD1. CDR3 length equals 13 residues. The germline V gene has CDR1 GTSNPN and CDR2 SVGIG (reference sequence). The CDR3 here is CAWATGASCEQYF. The CDR3 DNA reads as TGTGCCTGGGCCACAGGGGCCTCCTGCGAGCAGTACTTC.

The chain is built from TRBV9 and TRBJ1-1; a weak D match, TRBD1 (6 bases). The length of the CDR3 is 15 residues. Trimming took 2 bases from V and 7 from J, leaving 18 bases between them. Germline V gives CDR1 SGDLS, CDR2 YYNGEE. The CDR3 protein is CASSVAPGGGGEAFF. In nucleotides, the CDR3 is TGTGCCAGCAGCGTCGCCCCGGGGGGCGGAGGTGAAGCTTTCTTT.

This clone was detected once. The chain uses TRBV6-5 and TRBJ2-3; no firm D call. The V and J ends lost 5 bases and 5 bases respectively, with 5 bases between them. Germline lookup yields CDR1 MNHEY and CDR2 SVGAGI. The CDR3 extends over 11 amino acids. The CDR3 is CASSKRDTQYF. CDR3 in DNA: TGTGCCAGCAGTAAGCGAGATACGCAGTATTTT.

Only a few counts were recorded for this clone. J is TRBJ1-5 and V is TRBV14; D is ambiguous. The CDR3 has 14 amino acids. Trimming left V 1 base short and J 6 bases short, with 10 bases between. Germline loops: CDR1 SGHDN, CDR2 FVKESK. The CDR3 reads CASSQGSGSQPQHF. As DNA, the CDR3 is TGTGCCAGCAGCCAAGGGTCAGGTTCTCAGCCCCAGCATTTT. The full variable domain, in which reference TRBV14 and TRBJ1-5 provide the parts outside the CDR3, is EAGVTQFPSHSVIEKGQTVTLRCDPISGHDNLYWYRRVMGKEIKFLLHFVKESKQDESGMPNNRFLAERTGGTYSTLKVQPAELEDSGVYFCASSQGSGSQPQHFGDGTRLSIL.

The chain joins TRBV27 to TRBJ1-2; unclear D gene. The germline V gene encodes CDR1 MNHEY and CDR2 SMNVEV (reference sequence). The CDR3 is 14 residues long. V shed 2 bases and J shed 4 bases, with 11 bases lying between them. Here the CDR3 reads CASSLKREGYGYTF. CDR3 coding DNA: TGTGCCAGCAGTTTAAAAAGGGAGGGCTATGGCTACACCTTC.

This clone showed up just once. CDR3 sequence (DNA): TGTGCCAGTAGGGATGGACAGGCCCCCTACGAGCAGTACTTC. Its translation is CASRDGQAPYEQYF. The chain uses TRBV19 and TRBJ2-7; TRBD1 matches 7 bases. Germline V gene sequence: CDR1 LNHDA, CDR2 SQIVND (reference sequence). Germline trimming cut 6 bases from V and 2 bases from J; bases unmatched to any gene: 7. The CDR3 consists of 14 residues.

The J gene is TRBJ1-2, the V gene TRBV7-3; D is possibly TRBD1 (6 bases). The CDR3 loop spans 14 amino acids. Germline V gene lookup returns CDR1 SGHTA and CDR2 FQGTGA. V gave up 2 bases and J gave up 8 bases, with 15 bases separating them. CDR3 in DNA: TGTGCCAGCAGCTTATCAGGGGCGCGAAACGGCTACACCTTC. This sequence encodes CASSLSGARNGYTF.

The chain employs TRBV5-1 and TRBJ2-2, with 10 bases fitting TRBD2. V was clipped by 0 bases and J by 6 bases; unmatched bases: 5. Germline V CDR1 and CDR2: SGHRS, YFSETQ. This CDR3 has 16 amino acids. This chain's CDR3 is CASSLVLLAGAGELFF. CDR3 coding DNA: TGCGCCAGCAGCTTGGTCCTGCTAGCGGGAGCCGGGGAGCTGTTTTTT.

The CDR3 loop is CASSPTRGGWSYGYTF. The CDR3 DNA reads as TGTGCCAGCAGTCCAACGAGGGGGGGCTGGAGCTATGGCTACACCTTC. The rearrangement joins TRBV28 to TRBJ1-2, with D tentatively TRBD1 (6 bases). Germline CDR1 reads MDHEN; CDR2 reads SYDVKM. V was cut by 5 bases and J by 4 bases, with 20 bases left in between. The CDR3 consists of 16 residues.

The chain has TRBV7-2 and TRBJ2-2; weak D call: TRBD1 (5 bases). The germline V gene encodes CDR1 SGHTA and CDR2 FQGNSA. V was shortened by 5 bases and J by 7 bases, with 11 bases between the two germline ends. This CDR3 spans 13 amino acids. The CDR3 bases are TGTGCCAGCAGCCCGATTACAGGCGGGGAGCTGTTTTTT. Translating gives CASSPITGGELFF.

The chain couples TRBV4-3 to TRBJ1-4; 8 bases fit TRBD1. Germline CDR1 reads LGHNA; CDR2 reads YSLEER. The CDR3 totals 16 residues. V was pared by 3 bases and J by 3 bases, with 6 bases of the junction left unmatched. The chain's CDR3 is CASSHLQGASNEKLFF. The CDR3 bases are TGCGCCAGCAGCCATCTCCAGGGGGCGTCTAATGAAAAACTGTTTTTT.

This chain connects TRBV27 to TRBJ1-1; 11 bases map to TRBD1. The CDR3 is made up of 16 amino acids. Germline loops: CDR1 MNHEY, CDR2 SMNVEV (reference sequence). The V segment lost 6 bases and the J segment 1 base; nucleotides outside the gene matches: 7. The CDR3 DNA follows: TGTGCCAGCAGGCTCGGGACAGGGGGTCCGAACACTGAAGCTTTCTTT. Encoded protein: CASRLGTGGPNTEAFF.

This clone is a singleton in its sample. The chain recombines TRBV19 with TRBJ1-1; unclear D gene. Trimming removed 5 bases at V and 1 base at J, with 8 bases between. The CDR3 runs 13 residues. Germline V gene sequence: CDR1 LNHDA, CDR2 SQIVND (reference sequence). Here the CDR3 DNA reads TGTGCCAGTAGTTCAACAGCGAACACTGAAGCTTTCTTT. Its translation: CASSSTANTEAFF. The variable domain in full, completed from reference TRBV19 and TRBJ1-1, reads DGGITQSPKYLFRKEGQNVTLSCEQNLNHDAMYWYRQDPGQGLRLIYYSQIVNDFQKGDIAEGYSVSREKKESFPLTVTSAQKNPTAFYLCASSSTANTEAFFGQGTRLTVV.